The 24 T cell receptor beta chains below come from one sample, sequenced in a study of CD8 T cells in Susac syndrome (dated by TCRdb to about 2019). The library was built by means of the immunoSEQ multiplex PCR assay. RNA was extracted with the RNeasy kit and about 0.45 to 1 ug was reverse transcribed using random hexamers. TCRdb trimmed the raw reads at Q25, called clones with MiXCR and kept productive beta chains. Entries are consolidated by CDR3 protein sequence, retaining the most common genes and DNA. A total of 150,000 to 200,000 distinct CDR3 sequences appear in this sample, roughly 93% of them only once. About 0.14% of the sample belongs to the ten largest clones. The material sequenced was CD4+ T cells from PBMCs. The receptors were gathered from a human donor in good health.

The rearrangement uses TRBV7-9 and TRBJ2-7; possible D gene TRBD2, 7 bases. This CDR3 has 15 residues. V lost 1 base and J lost 6, with 16 bases in between. The germline CDR1 and CDR2 sequences are SEHNR and FQNEAQ (reference sequence). The CDR3 spells CASSLVAGAVGEQYF. The CDR3 DNA follows: TGTGCCAGCAGCTTAGTCGCGGGGGCCGTCGGCGAGCAGTACTTC.

The chain recombines TRBV5-1 with TRBJ1-1, with 8 bases aligning to TRBD1. J was trimmed by 3 bases and V by 6 bases; bases with no gene match: 4. Germline V gives CDR1 SGHRS, CDR2 YFSETQ. This CDR3 comprises 13 residues. The CDR3 nucleotides read TGCGCCAGCACCCTACAGGGGGACACTGAAGCTTTCTTT. Translation gives CASTLQGDTEAFF.

The chain couples TRBV3-1 to TRBJ2-3, with D unresolved. Looked up from germline, CDR1 is LGHDT and CDR2 is YNNKEL (reference sequence). V shed 0 bases and J shed 8 bases, with 9 bases lying between them. The CDR3 loop spans 13 amino acids. The CDR3 here is CASSQDRLGTQYF. CDR3 DNA: TGTGCCAGCAGCCAAGATAGGTTGGGTACGCAGTATTTT.

The chain employs TRBV27 and TRBJ2-7, with 10 bases matching TRBD2. This CDR3 spans 17 amino acids. The J segment lost 2 bases and the V segment lost 3 bases, leaving 10 bases of the junction unmatched. Germline-derived CDR1 and CDR2 are MNHEY and SMNVEV (reference sequence). For the CDR3, the DNA is TGTGCCAGCAGTTTTTCTCCGGGACTAGCGAGGACCTACGAGCAGTACTTC. Its translation is CASSFSPGLARTYEQYF.

The chain recombines TRBV29-1 with TRBJ1-1, with 8 bases that match TRBD1. CDR3 length equals 13 residues. V lost 7 bases and J lost 3; bases outside the gene matches: 7. Per the germline V gene, CDR1 is SQVTM and CDR2 is ANQGSEA. The CDR3 sequence is CSGNGQGDTEAFF. CDR3 coding DNA: TGCAGCGGCAACGGACAGGGCGACACTGAAGCTTTCTTT.

V is TRBV7-2 and J is TRBJ2-3; tentative D call: TRBD2 (6 bases). The V and J ends lost 5 bases and 6 bases respectively, with 15 bases between them. The CDR3 length is 14 residues. Germline V gene lookup returns CDR1 SGHTA and CDR2 FQGNSA. CDR3 sequence reads: CASSPSRGPDTQYF. The CDR3 bases are TGTGCCAGCAGCCCGTCGCGGGGCCCGGATACGCAGTATTTT.

The chain recombines TRBV5-1 with TRBJ2-4; D is ambiguous. Trimming took off 4 bases at V and 12 bases at J, with 17 bases between the two ends. The CDR3 consists of 13 residues. The germline V gene has CDR1 SGHRS and CDR2 YFSETQ. The CDR3 region is CASSPATVEDQYF. The CDR3, as DNA: TGCGCCAGCAGCCCTGCCACCGTTGAAGATCAGTACTTC. Together with reference TRBV5-1 and TRBJ2-4, the CDR3 gives the full variable domain: KAGVTQTPRYLIKTRGQQVTLSCSPISGHRSVSWYQQTPGQGLQFLFEYFSETQRNKGNFPGRFSGRQFSNSRSEMNVSTLELGDSALYLCASSPATVEDQYFGAGTRLSVL.

The rearrangement uses TRBV5-5 and TRBJ2-3, with D hard to call. Germline CDR1 and CDR2: SGHKS and YYEKEE (reference sequence). The CDR3 is made up of 14 amino acids. Trimming took off 2 bases at V and 3 bases at J, with 10 bases between the two ends. CDR3 in DNA: TGTGCCAGCAGCTTAACCCTGCCTACAGATACGCAGTATTTT. Its protein product is CASSLTLPTDTQYF.

Regarding this clonotype: The germline gene is not matched at one end of the junction; a read error may be the cause. This chain joins TRBV6-6 and TRBJ2-7, with D perhaps matching TRBD1 (6 bases). The CDR3 totals 12 residues. Germline lookup yields CDR1 MNHNY and CDR2 SVGAGI (reference sequence). In DNA, the CDR3 is TGTGCCAGCAGCTACGAGGGGGACACGGCCTTCTTC. Translation gives CASSYEGDTAFF.

This chain uses TRBV6-1 with TRBJ1-4; 10 bases agree with TRBD1. This CDR3 contains 18 residues. The trim removed 5 bases at V and 1 base at J, leaving 10 bases unmatched. CDR1 and CDR2 (germline): MNHNS, SASEGT. The CDR3 DNA follows: TGTGCCAGCAGTCCCCTGAGACAGGGGGCCTTAACTAATGAAAAACTGTTTTTT. This sequence encodes CASSPLRQGALTNEKLFF.

V gene TRBV19 combines with J gene TRBJ2-7, with a tentative D call TRBD1 (5 bases). V was clipped by 5 bases and J by 6 bases, with 11 bases between them. Germline V gives CDR1 LNHDA, CDR2 SQIVND (reference sequence). The CDR3 has 12 amino acids. The CDR3 DNA reads TGTGCCAGTAGTGCCGCGACAGCCGAGCAGTACTTC. Translating gives CASSAATAEQYF. The full variable domain, completed using reference TRBV19 and TRBJ2-7, is DGGITQSPKYLFRKEGQNVTLSCEQNLNHDAMYWYRQDPGQGLRLIYYSQIVNDFQKGDIAEGYSVSREKKESFPLTVTSAQKNPTAFYLCASSAATAEQYFGPGTRLTVT.

CDR3 region: CASSLVQNTGELFF. CDR3 sequence (DNA): TGCGCCAGCAGCTTGGTACAGAACACCGGGGAGCTGTTTTTT. The chain links TRBV5-1 to TRBJ2-2; D call uncertain. The germline V gene encodes CDR1 SGHRS and CDR2 YFSETQ. The CDR3 is 14 amino acids. Trimming took 0 bases from V and 1 from J, leaving 4 bases between them. The variable domain in full, with the rest retrieved from reference TRBV5-1 and TRBJ2-2, is KAGVTQTPRYLIKTRGQQVTLSCSPISGHRSVSWYQQTPGQGLQFLFEYFSETQRNKGNFPGRFSGRQFSNSRSEMNVSTLELGDSALYLCASSLVQNTGELFFGEGSRLTVL.

The V call is TRBV7-2, the J call TRBJ1-2; the D gene is possibly TRBD1 (5 bases). The germline gives CDR1 SGHTA, CDR2 FQGNSA. V was shortened by 3 bases and J by 2 bases, with 13 bases between the two germline ends. The CDR3 loop spans 15 amino acids. The CDR3 DNA sequence: TGTGCCAGCAGCTTGGGGCCGGACGGGAACTATGGCTACACCTTC. Residues: CASSLGPDGNYGYTF.

This sequence joins TRBV3-1 and TRBJ2-1; tentatively, D is TRBD1 (5 bases). Germline loops: CDR1 LGHDT, CDR2 YNNKEL (reference sequence). Trimming took 3 bases from V and 9 from J, leaving 6 bases between them. The CDR3 sequence is 11 residues long. The CDR3 DNA reads TGTGCCAGCAGCCACCAGGGTGAGCAGTTCTTC. Residues: CASSHQGEQFF.

V and J are TRBV2 and TRBJ1-1, with 8 positions matching TRBD1. With V trimmed by 4 bases and J by 5 bases, 9 bases remained unmatched. CDR3 size: 15 residues. Per the germline V gene, CDR1 is SNHLY and CDR2 is FYNNEI. CDR3 bases: TGTGCCAGCAGTGTGTTCACAGGGGGAGAAACTGAAGCTTTCTTT. It specifies CASSVFTGGETEAFF. Based on the CDR3 plus reference TRBV2 and TRBJ1-1, the full variable domain is EPEVTQTPSHQVTQMGQEVILRCVPISNHLYFYWYRQILGQKVEFLVSFYNNEISEKSEIFDDQFSVERPDGSNFTLKIRSTKLEDSAMYFCASSVFTGGETEAFFGQGTRLTVV.

CDR3 in amino acids: CSVIPGLHTDTQYF. The CDR3 DNA sequence: TGCAGCGTTATTCCAGGGTTACACACAGATACGCAGTATTTT. The rearrangement uses TRBV29-1 and TRBJ2-3; D is possibly TRBD1 (5 bases). CDR3 length: 14 amino acids. Germline loops: CDR1 SQVTM, CDR2 ANQGSEA. The germline V and J ends were trimmed by 5 bases and 2 bases, with 14 bases remaining between them.

The chain joins TRBV6-6 to TRBJ2-2; no clear D gene. CDR3 size: 12 residues. Trimming left V 8 bases short and J 9 bases short, with 13 bases between. Germline CDR1 and CDR2: MNHNY and SVGAGI (reference sequence). This CDR3 reads CASGVPGRELFF. In DNA form, the CDR3 reads TGTGCCAGCGGCGTCCCAGGAAGGGAGCTGTTTTTT.

J is TRBJ2-3 and V is TRBV3-1; D is undetermined. CDR1 and CDR2 (germline): LGHDT, YNNKEL (reference sequence). CDR3 size: 14 residues. The ends were cut back, 1 base at V and 3 bases at J, with 8 bases in the middle. The CDR3: CASSQGPGTDTQYF. CDR3 DNA sequence: TGTGCCAGCAGCCAAGGGCCAGGAACAGATACGCAGTATTTT.

This chain joins TRBV2 and TRBJ1-5; D uncertain. Germline V lookup: CDR1 SNHLY, CDR2 FYNNEI. The CDR3 consists of 13 residues. The ends were cut back, 6 bases at V and 1 base at J, with 7 bases in the middle. The CDR3 loop reads CASSLWSNQPQHF. As DNA, the CDR3 is TGTGCCAGCAGCTTATGGAGCAATCAGCCCCAGCATTTT.

The rearrangement joins TRBV2 to TRBJ2-1; either TRBD1 or TRBD2 may supply D (5 bases each). V lost 6 bases and J 5 bases, leaving 11 bases between the germline ends. Per the germline V gene, CDR1 is SNHLY and CDR2 is FYNNEI. The CDR3 totals 13 residues. The CDR3 spells CASSRDPNNEQFF. As DNA, the CDR3 is TGTGCCAGCAGCCGGGACCCAAACAATGAGCAGTTCTTC.

V gene TRBV20-1 combines with J gene TRBJ2-7; D uncertain. With 1 base removed from V and 0 bases from J, the gap between germline ends came to 16 bases. The length of the CDR3 is 16 residues. CDR1 is DFQATT and CDR2 is SNEGSKA in the germline V gene (reference sequence). CDR3 sequence (DNA): TGCAGTGCTAGAGGGGCGCGAGGATCCCTCTCCTACGAGCAGTACTTC. Its protein is CSARGARGSLSYEQYF.

The chain combines TRBV4-1 with TRBJ2-2; the match to TRBD1 covers 9 bases. The CDR3 consists of 17 residues. J gave up 4 bases and V 3 bases, and 9 bases lay outside the gene matches. Germline V gene data show CDR1 as MGHRA and CDR2 as YSYEKL. The CDR3 DNA reads as TGCGCCAGCAGCCATAGACCGGGACAGGGCTTCACCGGGGAGCTGTTTTTT. Encoded protein: CASSHRPGQGFTGELFF.

This clonotype has only one observation. The V call is TRBV12-3 or TRBV12-4, the J call TRBJ2-3; 11 nucleotides agree with TRBD2. Losses at the gene ends were 5 bases for V and 3 bases for J; bases not matched to a gene: 7. The CDR3 totals 16 residues. CDR3 nucleotide sequence: TGTGCCAGCAGTGCGTCGACTAGCGGGGTAACAGATACGCAGTATTTT. Translated, it gives CASSASTSGVTDTQYF.

This clonotype was observed a single time. V gene TRBV9 combines with J gene TRBJ1-1; D is unresolved. Trimming cost V 7 bases and J 4 bases, with 14 bases left between them. CDR1 SGDLS and CDR2 YYNGEE come from the germline V gene. The CDR3 length is 13 residues. The CDR3 here is CASQRREGTEAFF. The CDR3, as DNA: TGTGCCAGCCAGAGGCGCGAGGGCACTGAAGCTTTCTTT.